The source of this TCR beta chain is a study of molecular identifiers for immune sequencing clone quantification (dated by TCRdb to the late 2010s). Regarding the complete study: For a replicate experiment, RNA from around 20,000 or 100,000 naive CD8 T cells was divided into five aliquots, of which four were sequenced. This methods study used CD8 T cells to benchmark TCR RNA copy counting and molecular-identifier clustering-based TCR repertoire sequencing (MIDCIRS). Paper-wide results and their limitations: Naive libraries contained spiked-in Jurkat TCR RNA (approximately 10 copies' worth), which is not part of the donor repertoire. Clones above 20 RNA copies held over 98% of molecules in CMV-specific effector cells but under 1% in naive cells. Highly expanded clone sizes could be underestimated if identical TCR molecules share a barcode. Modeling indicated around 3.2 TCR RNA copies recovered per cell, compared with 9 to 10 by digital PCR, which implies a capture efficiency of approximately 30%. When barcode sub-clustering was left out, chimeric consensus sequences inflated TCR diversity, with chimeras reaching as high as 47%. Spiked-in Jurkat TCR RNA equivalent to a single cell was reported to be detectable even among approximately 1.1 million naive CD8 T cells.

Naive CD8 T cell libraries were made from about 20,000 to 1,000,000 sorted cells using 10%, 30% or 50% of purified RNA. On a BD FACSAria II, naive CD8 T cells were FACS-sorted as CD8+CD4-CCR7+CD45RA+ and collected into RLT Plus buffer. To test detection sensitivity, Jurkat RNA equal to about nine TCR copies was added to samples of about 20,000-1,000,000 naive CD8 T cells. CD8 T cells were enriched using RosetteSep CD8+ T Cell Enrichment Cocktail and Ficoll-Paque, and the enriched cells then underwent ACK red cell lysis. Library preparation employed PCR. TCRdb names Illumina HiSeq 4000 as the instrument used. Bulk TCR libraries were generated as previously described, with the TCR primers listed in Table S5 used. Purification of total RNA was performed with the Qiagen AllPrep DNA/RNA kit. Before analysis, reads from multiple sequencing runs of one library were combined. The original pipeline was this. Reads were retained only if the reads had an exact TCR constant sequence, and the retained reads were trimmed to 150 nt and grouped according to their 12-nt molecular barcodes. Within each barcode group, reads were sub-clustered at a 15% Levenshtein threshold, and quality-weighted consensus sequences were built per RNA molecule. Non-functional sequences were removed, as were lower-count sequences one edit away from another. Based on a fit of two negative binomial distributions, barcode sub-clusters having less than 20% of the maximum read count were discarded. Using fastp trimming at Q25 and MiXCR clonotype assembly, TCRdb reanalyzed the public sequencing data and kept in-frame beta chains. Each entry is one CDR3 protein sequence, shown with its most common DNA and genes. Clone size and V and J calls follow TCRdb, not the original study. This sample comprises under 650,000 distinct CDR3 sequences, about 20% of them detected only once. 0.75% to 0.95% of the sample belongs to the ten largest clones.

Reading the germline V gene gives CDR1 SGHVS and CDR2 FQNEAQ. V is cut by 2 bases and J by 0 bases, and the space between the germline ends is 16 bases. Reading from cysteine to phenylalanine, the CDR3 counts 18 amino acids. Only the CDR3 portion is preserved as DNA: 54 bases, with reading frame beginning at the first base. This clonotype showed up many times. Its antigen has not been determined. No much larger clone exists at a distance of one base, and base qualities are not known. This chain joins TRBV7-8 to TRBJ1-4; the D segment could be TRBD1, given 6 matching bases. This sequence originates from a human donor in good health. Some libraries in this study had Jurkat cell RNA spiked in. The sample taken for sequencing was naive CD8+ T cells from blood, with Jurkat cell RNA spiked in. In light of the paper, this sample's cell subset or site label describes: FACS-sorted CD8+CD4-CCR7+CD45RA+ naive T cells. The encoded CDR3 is CASSLLVLTGATNEKLFF. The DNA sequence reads TGTGCCAGCAGCTTACTCGTATTGACAGGCGCAACTAATGAAAAACTGTTTTTT.